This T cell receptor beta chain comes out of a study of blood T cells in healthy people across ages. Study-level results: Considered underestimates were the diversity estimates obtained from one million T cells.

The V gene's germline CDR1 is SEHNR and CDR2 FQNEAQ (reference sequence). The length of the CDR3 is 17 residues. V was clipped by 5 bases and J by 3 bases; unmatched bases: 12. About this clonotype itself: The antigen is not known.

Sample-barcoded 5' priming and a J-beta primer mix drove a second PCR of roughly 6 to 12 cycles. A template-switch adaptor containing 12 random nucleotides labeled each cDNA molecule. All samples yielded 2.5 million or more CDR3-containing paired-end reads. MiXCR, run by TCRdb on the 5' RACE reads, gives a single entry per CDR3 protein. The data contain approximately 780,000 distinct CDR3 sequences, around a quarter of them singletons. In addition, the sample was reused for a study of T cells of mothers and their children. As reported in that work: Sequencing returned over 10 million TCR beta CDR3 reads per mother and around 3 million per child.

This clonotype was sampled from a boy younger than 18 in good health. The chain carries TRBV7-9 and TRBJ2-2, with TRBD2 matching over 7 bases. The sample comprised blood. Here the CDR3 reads CASSPPAERGYTGELFF. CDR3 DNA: TGTGCCAGCAGCCCCCCCGCGGAGCGGGGATACACCGGGGAGCTGTTTTTT.